This T cell receptor (beta chain) was sequenced for a study of blood T cell repertoires in COVID-19. This CDR3 has 12 residues. Per germline, CDR1 SNHLY and CDR2 FYNNEI. The V gene lost 6 bases and the J gene lost 7 bases, with 12 bases spanning the gap. This clone came up a few times. In the original workflow: Nucleated cell number was recorded as an estimate derived from reference gene primer amplification. Produced via immunoSEQ multiplex PCR; TCRdb's table is partial and in-frame only. V and J calls and clone size are as listed in that table; D and trimming were resolved from the DNA. Here the sample spans 35,000 to 40,000 clones, 84% being singletons.

The TCR was taken from a man aged 50-60 years with active or convalescent COVID-19. V usage is TRBV2 and J usage is TRBJ1-2, with D possibly matching TRBD1 (6 bases). Sequenced: peripheral blood. CDR3 DNA: TGTGCCAGCAGCACAACAGGGTCTGGCTACACCTTC. Its translation: CASSTTGSGYTF.